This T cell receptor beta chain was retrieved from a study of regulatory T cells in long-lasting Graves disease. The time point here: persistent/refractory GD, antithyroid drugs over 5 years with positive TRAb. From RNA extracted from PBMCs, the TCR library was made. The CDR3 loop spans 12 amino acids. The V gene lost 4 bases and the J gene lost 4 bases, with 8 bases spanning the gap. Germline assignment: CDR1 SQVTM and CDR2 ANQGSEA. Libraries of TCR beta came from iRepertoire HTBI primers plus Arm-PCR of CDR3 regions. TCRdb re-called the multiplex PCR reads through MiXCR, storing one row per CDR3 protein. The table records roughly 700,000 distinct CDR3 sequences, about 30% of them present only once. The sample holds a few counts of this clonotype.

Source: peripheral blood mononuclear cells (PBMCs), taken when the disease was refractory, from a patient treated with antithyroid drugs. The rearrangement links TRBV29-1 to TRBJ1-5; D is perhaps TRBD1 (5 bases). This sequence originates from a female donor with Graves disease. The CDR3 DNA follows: TGCAGCGTTGGGGGGATGAATCAGCCCCAGCATTTT. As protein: CSVGGMNQPQHF.